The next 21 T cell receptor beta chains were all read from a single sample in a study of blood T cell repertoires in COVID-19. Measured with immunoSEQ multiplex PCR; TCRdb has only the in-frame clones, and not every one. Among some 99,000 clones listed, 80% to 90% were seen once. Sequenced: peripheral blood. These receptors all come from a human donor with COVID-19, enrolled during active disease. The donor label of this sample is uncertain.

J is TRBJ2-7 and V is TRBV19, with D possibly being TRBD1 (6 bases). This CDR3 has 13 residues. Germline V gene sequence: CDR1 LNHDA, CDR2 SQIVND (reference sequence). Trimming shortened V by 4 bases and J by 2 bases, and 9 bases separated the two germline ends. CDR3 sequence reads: CASSSGQTYEQYF. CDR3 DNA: TGTGCCAGTAGTAGCGGACAGACCTACGAGCAGTACTTC.

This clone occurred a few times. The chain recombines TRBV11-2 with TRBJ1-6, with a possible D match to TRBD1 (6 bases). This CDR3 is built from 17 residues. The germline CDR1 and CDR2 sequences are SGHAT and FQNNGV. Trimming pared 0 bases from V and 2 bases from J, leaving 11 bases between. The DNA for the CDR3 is TGTGCCAGCAGCTTAGATCTACGGGACACCTATAATTCACCCCTCCACTTT. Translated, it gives CASSLDLRDTYNSPLHF.

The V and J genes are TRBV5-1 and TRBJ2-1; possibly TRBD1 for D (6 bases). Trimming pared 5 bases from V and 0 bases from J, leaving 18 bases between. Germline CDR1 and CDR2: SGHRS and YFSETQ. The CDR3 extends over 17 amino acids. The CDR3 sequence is CASRNGRTDSSYNEQFF. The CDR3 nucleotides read TGCGCCAGCAGGAACGGCCGGACAGATAGCTCCTACAATGAGCAGTTCTTC.

The CDR3 sequence is CASGSGRQGDNQPQHF. CDR3 coding DNA: TGTGCTAGTGGTTCAGGCCGACAGGGTGACAATCAGCCCCAGCATTTT. This chain connects TRBV12-5 to TRBJ1-5, with 7 nucleotides matching TRBD1. The CDR3 covers 16 residues. J was trimmed by 3 bases and V by 4 bases; bases with no gene match: 9. The germline V gene encodes CDR1 LGHNT and CDR2 FRNRAP.

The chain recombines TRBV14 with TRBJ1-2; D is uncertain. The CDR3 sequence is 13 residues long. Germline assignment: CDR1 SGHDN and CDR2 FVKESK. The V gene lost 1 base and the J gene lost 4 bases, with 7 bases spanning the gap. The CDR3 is CASSQGSLYGYTF. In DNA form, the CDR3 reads TGTGCCAGCAGCCAAGGTTCCCTCTATGGCTACACCTTC.

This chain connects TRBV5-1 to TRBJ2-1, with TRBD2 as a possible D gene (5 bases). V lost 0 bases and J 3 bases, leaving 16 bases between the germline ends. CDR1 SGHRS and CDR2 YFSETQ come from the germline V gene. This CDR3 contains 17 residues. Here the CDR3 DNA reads TGCGCCAGCAGCTTGGTCGTGCGTAGCGCGAGCTACAATGAGCAGTTCTTC. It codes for CASSLVVRSASYNEQFF.

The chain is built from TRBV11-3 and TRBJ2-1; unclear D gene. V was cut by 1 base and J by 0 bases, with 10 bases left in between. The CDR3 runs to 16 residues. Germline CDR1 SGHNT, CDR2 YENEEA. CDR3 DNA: TGTGCCAGCAGCTTAGTCGTGCGGAGCTCCTACAATGAGCAGTTCTTC. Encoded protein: CASSLVVRSSYNEQFF.

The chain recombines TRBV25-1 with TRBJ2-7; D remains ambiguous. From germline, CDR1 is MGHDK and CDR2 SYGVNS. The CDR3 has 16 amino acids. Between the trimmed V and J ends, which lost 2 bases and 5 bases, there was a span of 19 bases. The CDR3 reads CASSETTGRGADEQYF. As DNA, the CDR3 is TGTGCCAGCAGTGAAACGACCGGTCGCGGTGCGGACGAGCAGTACTTC.

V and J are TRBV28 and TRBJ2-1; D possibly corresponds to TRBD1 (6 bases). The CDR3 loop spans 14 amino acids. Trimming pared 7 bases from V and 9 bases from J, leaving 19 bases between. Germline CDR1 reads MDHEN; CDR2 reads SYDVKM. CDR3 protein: CASNVDRSGSEQFF. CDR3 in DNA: TGTGCCAGCAATGTCGACAGGTCAGGCAGTGAGCAGTTCTTC.

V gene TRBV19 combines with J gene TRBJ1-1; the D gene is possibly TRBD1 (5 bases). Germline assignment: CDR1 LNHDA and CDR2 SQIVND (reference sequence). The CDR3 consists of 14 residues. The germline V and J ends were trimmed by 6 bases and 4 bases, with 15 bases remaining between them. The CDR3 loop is CASSPQGSGTEAFF. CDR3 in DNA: TGTGCCAGTAGCCCCCAGGGTTCGGGCACTGAAGCTTTCTTT.

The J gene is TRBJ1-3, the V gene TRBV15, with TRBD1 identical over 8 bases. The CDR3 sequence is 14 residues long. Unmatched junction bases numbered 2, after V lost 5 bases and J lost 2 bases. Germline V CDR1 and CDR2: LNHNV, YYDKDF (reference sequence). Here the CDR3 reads CATSLRGPGNTIYF. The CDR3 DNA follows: TGTGCCACCAGCCTCAGGGGGCCTGGAAACACCATATATTTT.

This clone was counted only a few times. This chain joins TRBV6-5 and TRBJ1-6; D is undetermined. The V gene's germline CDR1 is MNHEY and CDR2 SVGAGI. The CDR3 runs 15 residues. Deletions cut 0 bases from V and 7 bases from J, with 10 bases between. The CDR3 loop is CASSYSNGPNSPLHF. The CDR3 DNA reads TGTGCCAGCAGTTACTCTAATGGCCCAAATTCACCCCTCCACTTT.

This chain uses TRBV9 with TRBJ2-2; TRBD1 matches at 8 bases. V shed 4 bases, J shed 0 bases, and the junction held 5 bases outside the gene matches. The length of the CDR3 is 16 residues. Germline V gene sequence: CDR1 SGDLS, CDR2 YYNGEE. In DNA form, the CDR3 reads TGTGCCAGCAGCCCAAGGACAGGGCCGAACACCGGGGAGCTGTTTTTT. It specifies CASSPRTGPNTGELFF.

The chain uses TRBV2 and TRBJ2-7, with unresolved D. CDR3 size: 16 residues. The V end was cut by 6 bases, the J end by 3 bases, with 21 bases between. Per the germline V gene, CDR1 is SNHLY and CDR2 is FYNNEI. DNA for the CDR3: TGTGCCAGCAGCGACCTTGGCGGTAGACTCTTCTACGAGCAGTACTTC. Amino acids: CASSDLGGRLFYEQYF.

The DNA of the CDR3 is TGTGCCAGTAGTATGGGCAGAGAGAACTATGGCTACACCTTC. Translating it yields CASSMGRENYGYTF. V gene TRBV19 combines with J gene TRBJ1-2; no firm D call. Germline V CDR1 and CDR2: LNHDA, SQIVND (reference sequence). The CDR3 is made up of 14 amino acids. The V end was cut by 3 bases, the J end by 2 bases, with 10 bases between.

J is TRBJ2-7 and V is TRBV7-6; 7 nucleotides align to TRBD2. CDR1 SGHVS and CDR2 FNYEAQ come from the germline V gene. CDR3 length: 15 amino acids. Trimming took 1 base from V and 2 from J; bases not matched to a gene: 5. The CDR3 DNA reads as TGTGCCAGCAGCTTAGAGGGGACTAACGCCTACGAGCAGTACTTC. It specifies CASSLEGTNAYEQYF.

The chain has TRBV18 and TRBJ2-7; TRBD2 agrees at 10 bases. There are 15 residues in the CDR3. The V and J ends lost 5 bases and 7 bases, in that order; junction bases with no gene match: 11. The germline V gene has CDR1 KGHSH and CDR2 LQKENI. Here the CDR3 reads CASSRTSGALWEQYF. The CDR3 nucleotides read TGTGCCAGCTCAAGAACTAGCGGGGCCCTCTGGGAGCAGTACTTC.

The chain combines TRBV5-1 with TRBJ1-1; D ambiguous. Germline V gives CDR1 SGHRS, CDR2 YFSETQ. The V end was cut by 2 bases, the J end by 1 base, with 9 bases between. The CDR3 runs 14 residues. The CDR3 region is CASSFGVGNTEAFF. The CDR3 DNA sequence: TGCGCCAGCAGCTTCGGGGTCGGGAACACTGAAGCTTTCTTT.

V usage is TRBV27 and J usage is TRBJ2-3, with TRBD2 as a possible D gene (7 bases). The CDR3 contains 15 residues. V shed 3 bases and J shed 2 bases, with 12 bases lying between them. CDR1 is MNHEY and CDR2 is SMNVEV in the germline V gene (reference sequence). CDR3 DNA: TGTGCCAGCAGTTTCCACAGGGACTACACAGATACGCAGTATTTT. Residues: CASSFHRDYTDTQYF.

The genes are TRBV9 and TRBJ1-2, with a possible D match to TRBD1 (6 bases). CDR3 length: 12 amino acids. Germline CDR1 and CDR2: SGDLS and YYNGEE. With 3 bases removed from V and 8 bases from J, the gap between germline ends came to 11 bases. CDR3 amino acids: CASSGTGKGYTF. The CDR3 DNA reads TGTGCCAGCAGCGGTACAGGGAAAGGCTACACCTTC.

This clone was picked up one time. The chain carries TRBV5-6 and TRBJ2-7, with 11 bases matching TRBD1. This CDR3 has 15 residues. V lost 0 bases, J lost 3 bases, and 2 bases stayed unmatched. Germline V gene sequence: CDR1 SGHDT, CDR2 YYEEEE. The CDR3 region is CASSLGTGGFYEQYF. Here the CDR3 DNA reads TGTGCCAGCAGCTTGGGGACAGGGGGCTTCTACGAGCAGTACTTC.